This T cell receptor (beta chain) derives from a study of identical twins. The study, taken as a whole, reports: The authors drew conclusions from cross-sectional statistical analysis rather than following the same donors. Abundant beta clonotypes from cord blood had fewer insertions, unlike memory repertoires, which showed none.

Concerning this clonotype: Its antigen is unidentified.

A template switching step contributed a universal primer site, while unique molecular identifiers were present in the cDNA. In TCRdb, the 5' RACE reads were re-called with MiXCR into one record per CDR3 protein. The data contain about 530,000 distinct CDR3 sequences, approximately 20% of them singletons. The germline V gene has CDR1 DFQATT and CDR2 SNEGSKA (reference sequence). J lost 6 bases, V lost 2 bases, and 6 bases had no gene match. The CDR3 has 14 amino acids. The data also belong to a second study, concerning yellow fever vaccine responses in identical twins.

The V gene is TRBV20-1, the J gene TRBJ2-1, with TRBD2 identical over 8 bases. Sequences were obtained from CD4+ T cells sorted from blood. This clonotype was obtained from a woman between 18 and 29 years old in good health. The CDR3 coding sequence is TGCAGTGCTAGACGATCGGGGGGGTTCAATGAGCAGTTCTTC. Amino acid sequence: CSARRSGGFNEQFF.